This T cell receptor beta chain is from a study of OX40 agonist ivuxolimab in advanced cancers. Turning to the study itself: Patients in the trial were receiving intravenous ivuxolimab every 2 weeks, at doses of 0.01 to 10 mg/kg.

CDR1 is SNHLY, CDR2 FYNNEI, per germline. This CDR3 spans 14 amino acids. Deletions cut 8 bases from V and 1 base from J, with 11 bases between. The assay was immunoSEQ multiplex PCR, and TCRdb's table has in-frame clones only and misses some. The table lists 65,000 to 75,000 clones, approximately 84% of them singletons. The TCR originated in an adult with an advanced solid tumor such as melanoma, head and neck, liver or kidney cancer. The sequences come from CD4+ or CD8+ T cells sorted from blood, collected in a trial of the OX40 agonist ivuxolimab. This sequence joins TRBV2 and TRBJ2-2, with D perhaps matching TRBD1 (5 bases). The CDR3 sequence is CASGRERNTGELFF. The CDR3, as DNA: TGTGCCAGCGGCAGGGAAAGGAACACCGGGGAGCTGTTTTTT.